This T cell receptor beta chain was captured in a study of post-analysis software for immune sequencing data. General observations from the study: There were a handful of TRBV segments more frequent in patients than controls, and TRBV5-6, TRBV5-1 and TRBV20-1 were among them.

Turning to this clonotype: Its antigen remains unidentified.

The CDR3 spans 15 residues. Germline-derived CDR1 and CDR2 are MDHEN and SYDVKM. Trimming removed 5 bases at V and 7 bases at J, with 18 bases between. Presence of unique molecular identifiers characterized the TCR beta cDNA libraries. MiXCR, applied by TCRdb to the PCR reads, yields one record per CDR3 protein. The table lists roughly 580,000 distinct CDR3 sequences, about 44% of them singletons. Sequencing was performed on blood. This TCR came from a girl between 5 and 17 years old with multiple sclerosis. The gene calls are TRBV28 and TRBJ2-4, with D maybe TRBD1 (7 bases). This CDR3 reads CASSETGAGRNIQYF. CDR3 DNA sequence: TGTGCCAGCAGTGAAACAGGGGCAGGGAGGAACATTCAGTACTTC.